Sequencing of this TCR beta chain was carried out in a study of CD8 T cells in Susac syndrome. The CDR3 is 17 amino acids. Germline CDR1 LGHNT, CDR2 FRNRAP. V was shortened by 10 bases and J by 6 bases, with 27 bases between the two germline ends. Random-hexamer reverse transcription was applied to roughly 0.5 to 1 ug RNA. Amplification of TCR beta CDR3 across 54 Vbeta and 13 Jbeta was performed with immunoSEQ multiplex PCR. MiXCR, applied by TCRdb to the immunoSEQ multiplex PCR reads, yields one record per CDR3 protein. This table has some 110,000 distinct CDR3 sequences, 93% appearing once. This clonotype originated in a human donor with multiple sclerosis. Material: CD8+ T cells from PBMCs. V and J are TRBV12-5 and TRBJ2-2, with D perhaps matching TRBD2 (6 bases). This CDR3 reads CATGITGWREEAGELFF. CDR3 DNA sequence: TGTGCTACCGGGATAACGGGGTGGAGGGAGGAGGCCGGGGAGCTGTTTTTT.